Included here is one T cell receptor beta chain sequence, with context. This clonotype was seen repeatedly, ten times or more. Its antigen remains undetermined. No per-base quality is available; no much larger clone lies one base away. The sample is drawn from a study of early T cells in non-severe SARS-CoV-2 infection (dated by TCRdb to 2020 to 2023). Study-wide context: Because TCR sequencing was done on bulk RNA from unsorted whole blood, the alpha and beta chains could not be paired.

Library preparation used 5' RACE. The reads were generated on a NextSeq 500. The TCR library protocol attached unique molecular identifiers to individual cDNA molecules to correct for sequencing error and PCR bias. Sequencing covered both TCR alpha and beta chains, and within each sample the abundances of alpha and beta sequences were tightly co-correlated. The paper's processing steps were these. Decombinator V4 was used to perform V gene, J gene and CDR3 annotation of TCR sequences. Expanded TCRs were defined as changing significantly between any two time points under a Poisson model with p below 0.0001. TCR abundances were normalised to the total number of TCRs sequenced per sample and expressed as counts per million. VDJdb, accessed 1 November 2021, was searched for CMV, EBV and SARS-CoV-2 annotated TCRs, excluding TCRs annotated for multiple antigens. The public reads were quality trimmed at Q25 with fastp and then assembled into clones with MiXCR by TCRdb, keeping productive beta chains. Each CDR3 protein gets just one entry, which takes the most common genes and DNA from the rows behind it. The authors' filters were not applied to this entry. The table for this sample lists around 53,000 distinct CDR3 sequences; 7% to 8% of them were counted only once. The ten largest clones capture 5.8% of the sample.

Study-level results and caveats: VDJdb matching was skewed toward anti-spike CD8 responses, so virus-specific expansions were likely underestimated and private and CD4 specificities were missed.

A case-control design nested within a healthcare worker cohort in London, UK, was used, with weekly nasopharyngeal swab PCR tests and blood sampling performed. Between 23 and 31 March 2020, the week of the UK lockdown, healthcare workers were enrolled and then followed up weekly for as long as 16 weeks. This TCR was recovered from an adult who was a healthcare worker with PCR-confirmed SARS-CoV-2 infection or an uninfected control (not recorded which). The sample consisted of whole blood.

The nucleotide sequence is given as TGTGCCAGCAGTGGCCTTAGGGACAGCTCCTACGAGCAGTACTTC. It specifies CASSGLRDSSYEQYF. The V gene is TRBV6-1 and the J gene is TRBJ2-7, and 7 bases in between align with TRBD1. The CDR3 numbers 15 residues from cysteine through phenylalanine. The CDR3 DNA has 45 bases and is translated from base 1. As encoded in the germline V gene, CDR1 is MNHNS while CDR2 is SASEGT. V is trimmed back by 4 bases and J by 0 bases, and the junction contains 6 bases that no gene match accounts for.